This T cell receptor beta chain was found in a study of shared clonotypes between healthy human individuals. Sequencing used immunoSEQ multiplex PCR; TCRdb keeps in-frame clones, though not all of them. The sample shows around 990,000 clones, 77% of them seen only once. Whole-study results and caveats: It was observed that approximately 5% of naive CD4 clonotypes were shared across a few donors.

This clone was seen only a few times. Its antigen remains unknown. This CDR3 is 16 amino acids long. V was clipped by 0 bases and J by 5 bases, with 17 bases between them. Looked up from germline, CDR1 is LNHNV and CDR2 is YYDKDF (reference sequence). The source is a man in his late teens or twenties in good health. Some clones in this sample may be carry-over from other donors' samples. The chain couples TRBV15 to TRBJ2-7; D assignment may be TRBD1 or TRBD2 (6 bases each). The sequenced sample was memory CD4+ T cells from PBMCs. Specified subset: CD45RA-negative fraction. The CDR3 protein is CATSRDRVGGQHEQYF. CDR3 bases: TGTGCCACCAGCAGAGATCGCGTAGGGGGGCAGCACGAGCAGTACTTC.